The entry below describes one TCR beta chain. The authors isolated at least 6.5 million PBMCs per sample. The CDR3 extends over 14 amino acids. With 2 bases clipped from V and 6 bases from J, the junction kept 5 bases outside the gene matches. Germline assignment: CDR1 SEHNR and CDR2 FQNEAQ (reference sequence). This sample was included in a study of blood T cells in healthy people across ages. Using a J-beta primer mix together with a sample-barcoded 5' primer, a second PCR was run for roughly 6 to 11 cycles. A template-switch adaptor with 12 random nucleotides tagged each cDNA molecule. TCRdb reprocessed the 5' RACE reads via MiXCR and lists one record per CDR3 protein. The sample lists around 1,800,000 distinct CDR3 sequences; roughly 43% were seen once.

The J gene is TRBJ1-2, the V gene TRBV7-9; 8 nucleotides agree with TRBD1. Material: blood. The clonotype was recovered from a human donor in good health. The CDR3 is CASSLSGGRDGYTF. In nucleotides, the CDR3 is TGTGCCAGCAGCTTATCAGGGGGCCGGGATGGCTACACCTTC.